This entry lists 29 T cell receptor beta chains sequenced from one sample in a study of T cells in Graves' hyperthyroidism and ophthalmopathy. Amplified regions were TCR beta CDR3 sequences from RNA transcripts. TCR CDR3 underwent first-round RT-PCR with the HTBI primer set. In TCRdb, the multiplex PCR reads were re-called with MiXCR into one record per CDR3 protein. Of 300,000 to 450,000 distinct CDR3 sequences in the sample, approximately 15% were seen once. Sequencing used blood. The receptors stem from a woman aged 55-69 years with Graves' hyperthyroidism.

V and J are TRBV19 and TRBJ2-1; D tentatively reads TRBD1 or TRBD2 (6 bases each). The CDR3 has 15 residues. CDR1 is LNHDA, CDR2 SQIVND, per germline (reference sequence). V shed 4 bases and J shed 0 bases, with 10 bases lying between them. For the CDR3, the DNA is TGTGCCAGTAGTAGAGGGGGGAGCTCCTACAATGAGCAGTTCTTC. This encodes CASSRGGSSYNEQFF.

This clonotype was counted many times. The rearrangement uses TRBV12-3 or TRBV12-4 and TRBJ1-5; D is unresolved. This CDR3 is built from 15 residues. Trimming removed 3 bases at V and 2 bases at J, with 11 bases between. The DNA of the CDR3 is TGTGCCAGCAGTTTGCGTTTACAGCGCAATCAGCCCCAGCATTTT. Translated, it gives CASSLRLQRNQPQHF.

This clonotype was found many times. This chain uses TRBV4-1 with TRBJ2-5, with 7 nucleotides matching TRBD2. CDR1 is MGHRA, CDR2 YSYEKL, per germline. The CDR3 is made up of 14 amino acids. The junction had 1 base not matched to a gene; V was cut back by 2 bases and J by 1 base. DNA for the CDR3: TGCGCCAGCAGCCAAACTAGCGCCCAAGAGACCCAGTACTTC. Amino acid sequence: CASSQTSAQETQYF.

V and J are TRBV6-6 and TRBJ2-7; 9 nucleotides match TRBD2. Germline loops: CDR1 MNHNY, CDR2 SVGAGI (reference sequence). V was clipped by 2 bases and J by 7 bases; unmatched bases: 15. There are 17 residues in the CDR3. The CDR3 region is CASSYNSGRLGGGEQYF. The CDR3 DNA sequence: TGTGCCAGCAGTTACAACAGCGGGAGGCTCGGTGGAGGTGAGCAGTACTTC.

This clonotype was seen ten or more times. V and J are TRBV20-1 and TRBJ2-1; 8 nucleotides match TRBD2. Germline CDR1 and CDR2: DFQATT and SNEGSKA (reference sequence). With 4 bases clipped from V and 9 bases from J, the junction kept 26 bases outside the gene matches. CDR3 length: 19 residues. The CDR3 DNA follows: TGCAGTGCTACAACTATCTATGGACTAGCCGTTGTCGGCCGGGGTGAGCAGTTCTTC. Amino acid sequence: CSATTIYGLAVVGRGEQFF.

The V call is TRBV5-4, the J call TRBJ2-6; D not certain. Per germline, CDR1 SGHNT and CDR2 YYREEE (reference sequence). V was cut by 1 base and J by 3 bases, with 11 bases left in between. The CDR3 has 16 residues. In DNA form, the CDR3 reads TGTGCCAGCAGCTTGTTAGTGCTGTATGGGGCCAACGTCCTGACTTTC. It translates to CASSLLVLYGANVLTF.

This clonotype was recorded at least ten times. V and J are TRBV7-8 and TRBJ2-7; unclear D gene. The CDR3 has 13 residues. CDR1 SGHVS and CDR2 FQNEAQ come from the germline V gene. With 2 bases removed from V and 0 bases from J, the gap between germline ends came to 5 bases. The CDR3 spells CASSLKSSYEQYF. The CDR3 bases are TGTGCCAGCAGCTTAAAAAGCTCCTACGAGCAGTACTTC.

At least ten counts were recorded for this clonotype. J is TRBJ2-1 and V is TRBV5-1; TRBD2 is a possible D gene (6 bases). The CDR3 is 12 residues long. With 6 bases removed from V and 9 bases from J, the gap between germline ends came to 13 bases. Germline V gene data show CDR1 as SGHRS and CDR2 as YFSETQ. The CDR3 loop is CASKLAQTEQFF. The CDR3 DNA is TGCGCCAGCAAACTAGCCCAAACTGAGCAGTTCTTC. Full variable domain (outside the CDR3, taken from reference TRBV5-1 and TRBJ2-1): KAGVTQTPRYLIKTRGQQVTLSCSPISGHRSVSWYQQTPGQGLQFLFEYFSETQRNKGNFPGRFSGRQFSNSRSEMNVSTLELGDSALYLCASKLAQTEQFFGPGTRLTVL.

The sample holds a few counts of this clonotype. The CDR3 loop reads CAIIGEGTEQYF. Written as DNA, the CDR3 is TGTGCCATCATAGGAGAGGGCACCGAGCAGTACTTC. The V and J genes are TRBV10-3 and TRBJ2-7; tentative D call: TRBD2 (5 bases). Trimming stripped 7 bases from V and 6 bases from J, with 13 bases between. The CDR3 contains 12 residues. Germline V gene lookup returns CDR1 ENHRY and CDR2 SYGVKD.

The gene calls are TRBV2 and TRBJ2-5, with 11 bases aligning to TRBD2. Germline assignment: CDR1 SNHLY and CDR2 FYNNEI. There are 15 residues in the CDR3. J was trimmed by 5 bases and V by 7 bases; bases with no gene match: 9. The CDR3 here is CASMGLAGGIETQYF. CDR3 coding DNA: TGTGCCAGCATGGGGCTAGCGGGAGGCATTGAGACCCAGTACTTC.

This chain joins TRBV10-3 and TRBJ1-2; maybe TRBD1 (6 bases). Germline CDR1 is ENHRY and CDR2 is SYGVKD. The CDR3 contains 12 residues. V was clipped by 9 bases and J by 4 bases, with 12 bases between them. The CDR3, as DNA: TGTGCCATAAAGGGGGTGGTCTATGGCTACACCTTC. It is translated as CAIKGVVYGYTF.

This clonotype occurred many times. The chain recombines TRBV18 with TRBJ2-5, with 8 bases that match TRBD1. The junction had 3 bases not matched to a gene; V was cut back by 3 bases and J by 3 bases. The CDR3 is 14 residues long. Looked up from germline, CDR1 is KGHSH and CDR2 is LQKENI. The CDR3 DNA is TGTGCCAGCTCACCCGGACAGGGCAAAGAGACCCAGTACTTC. This translates into CASSPGQGKETQYF.

This chain links TRBV27 with TRBJ1-5, with D possibly TRBD1 on 6 matching bases. Germline V gene sequence: CDR1 MNHEY, CDR2 SMNVEV (reference sequence). The ends were cut back, 6 bases at V and 7 bases at J, with 13 bases in the middle. This CDR3 comprises 13 residues. The CDR3 reads CASRPRGGQPQHF. CDR3 in DNA: TGTGCCAGCAGACCCAGGGGCGGGCAGCCCCAGCATTTT.

The chain carries TRBV7-9 and TRBJ2-7; 10 bases are shared with TRBD2. Per the germline V gene, CDR1 is SEHNR and CDR2 is FQNEAQ (reference sequence). CDR3 length: 15 amino acids. The ends lost 5 bases at V and 7 bases at J; junction bases unmatched: 11. This CDR3 reads CASSPPSGRPSEQYF. The CDR3 region has the DNA TGTGCCAGCAGCCCTCCTAGCGGGAGACCGTCGGAGCAGTACTTC. Full variable domain (missing parts from reference TRBV7-9 and TRBJ2-7): DTGVSQNPRHKITKRGQNVTFRCDPISEHNRLYWYRQTLGQGPEFLTYFQNEAQLEKSRLLSDRFSAERPKGSFSTLEIQRTEQGDSAMYLCASSPPSGRPSEQYFGPGTRLTVT.

The J gene is TRBJ2-3, the V gene TRBV2; 14 bases are a match to TRBD2. CDR1 is SNHLY and CDR2 is FYNNEI in the germline V gene. This CDR3 has 14 residues. The trim removed 3 bases at V and 10 bases at J, leaving 3 bases unmatched. In DNA form, the CDR3 reads TGTGCCAGCAGTGAGGGACTAGCGGGAGCGGCGCAGTATTTT. This sequence encodes CASSEGLAGAAQYF.

This clonotype was recorded many times. The chain has TRBV20-1 and TRBJ1-1; the D gene is possibly TRBD1 (5 bases). V lost 1 base and J lost 4, with 13 bases in between. Germline CDR1 and CDR2: DFQATT and SNEGSKA (reference sequence). The CDR3 totals 14 residues. In DNA form, the CDR3 reads TGCAGTGCTAGAGTGGGGGGTTTGGGCACTGAAGCTTTCTTT. Translated, it gives CSARVGGLGTEAFF.

In its sample, this clonotype was seen many times. The J gene is TRBJ2-1, the V gene TRBV19; 8 bases fit TRBD2. Germline CDR1 reads LNHDA; CDR2 reads SQIVND (reference sequence). V gave up 9 bases and J gave up 6 bases; unmatched junction bases: 7. The CDR3 covers 13 residues. This chain's CDR3 is CASSAGLVNEQFF. Here the CDR3 DNA reads TGTGCCAGCAGCGCGGGACTAGTCAATGAGCAGTTCTTC.

This clonotype was seen many times. This chain joins TRBV10-2 and TRBJ2-7; 10 bases fit TRBD2. V gave up 4 bases and J gave up 4 bases; unmatched junction bases: 19. CDR3 size: 19 residues. Germline values: CDR1 WSHSY, CDR2 SAAADI. The CDR3 coding sequence is TGCGCCAGCAGTGCCTCGAAGGGGATTTATGGGACTAGCGTTTACGAGCAGTACTTC. Its protein is CASSASKGIYGTSVYEQYF.

This clonotype was recorded at least ten times. The chain is built from TRBV27 and TRBJ2-2; no reliable D call. Deletions cut 5 bases from V and 6 bases from J, with 25 bases between. The CDR3 totals 18 residues. From germline, CDR1 is MNHEY and CDR2 SMNVEV (reference sequence). The CDR3 is CASSAFAYSLFSAGELFF. The CDR3 region has the DNA TGTGCCAGCAGTGCGTTCGCTTACTCCTTATTTTCCGCCGGGGAGCTGTTTTTT.

This clonotype was recorded at least ten times. As DNA, the CDR3 is TGCGCCAGCAGGAACTCAGGGGGCACAGATACGCAGTATTTT. It translates to CASRNSGGTDTQYF. This chain links TRBV5-1 with TRBJ2-3; tentative D call: TRBD1 (6 bases). The germline gives CDR1 SGHRS, CDR2 YFSETQ. CDR3 size: 14 residues. Trimming took off 5 bases at V and 1 base at J, with 11 bases between the two ends.

This clonotype has ten or more counts. V is TRBV20-1 and J is TRBJ2-5; 14 bases are shared with TRBD2. V was clipped by 5 bases and J by 4 bases; unmatched bases: 6. Per the germline V gene, CDR1 is DFQATT and CDR2 is SNEGSKA (reference sequence). The CDR3 runs to 15 residues. The CDR3 region has the DNA TGCAGTGCTTGGGGACTAGCGGGAGTCGGAGAGACCCAGTACTTC. It translates to CSAWGLAGVGETQYF.

There are many counts of this clonotype. The chain is built from TRBV10-1 and TRBJ2-1, with TRBD1 matching 9 bases. The CDR3 has 15 amino acids. With V trimmed by 1 base and J by 7 bases, 5 bases remained unmatched. CDR1 is WNHNN, CDR2 SYGVQD, per germline (reference sequence). The CDR3 DNA reads TGCGCCAGCAGTGAGTTACAGGGGGCGCCTAATGAGCAGTTCTTC. Protein: CASSELQGAPNEQFF.

This clonotype was seen repeatedly, ten times or more. This sequence joins TRBV18 and TRBJ2-5; maybe TRBD2 (5 bases). The CDR3 runs to 14 residues. The V end lost 6 bases, the J end lost 1 base, and 12 bases lay between the germline ends. The germline V gene encodes CDR1 KGHSH and CDR2 LQKENI. This chain's CDR3 is CASSPNRGQETQYF. As DNA, the CDR3 is TGTGCCAGCTCCCCAAACCGGGGCCAAGAGACCCAGTACTTC.

This rearrangement joins TRBV9 to TRBJ1-2; D is ambiguous. The CDR3 covers 14 residues. Trimming took off 6 bases at V and 6 bases at J, with 18 bases between the two ends. Germline V gives CDR1 SGDLS, CDR2 YYNGEE. CDR3 DNA sequence: TGTGCCAGCAAGGGCCGGGCTCAGGTGGATGGCTACACCTTC. It yields the protein CASKGRAQVDGYTF.

This chain joins TRBV10-3 and TRBJ2-5, with D possibly being TRBD2 (6 bases). The CDR3 runs 13 residues. The V end lost 10 bases, the J end lost 0 bases, and 12 bases lay between the germline ends. The germline CDR1 and CDR2 sequences are ENHRY and SYGVKD. The CDR3 DNA reads TGTGCCAGGTCAAGCGGGTACCAAGAGACCCAGTACTTC. The encoded protein is CARSSGYQETQYF.

This clonotype was observed a handful of times. The chain links TRBV30 to TRBJ1-5; TRBD1 is a possible D gene (5 bases). The germline V gene has CDR1 GTSNPN and CDR2 SVGIG (reference sequence). The length of the CDR3 is 14 residues. V lost 1 base and J 2 bases, leaving 9 bases between the germline ends. In DNA, the CDR3 is TGTGCCTGGAGTGGGGGCGGAGGCAATCAGCCCCAGCATTTT. Translating gives CAWSGGGGNQPQHF.

This clonotype showed up just once. The chain links TRBV12-3 or TRBV12-4 to TRBJ1-5; D might be TRBD1 (5 bases). The CDR3 covers 12 residues. V was clipped by 8 bases and J by 1 base, with 6 bases between them. This chain's CDR3 is CASSGSNQPQHF. For the CDR3, the DNA is TGTGCCAGCTCAGGGAGCAATCAGCCCCAGCATTTT.

The chain carries TRBV2 and TRBJ2-2; D possibly corresponds to TRBD2 (6 bases). The CDR3 runs 17 residues. Deletions cut 6 bases from V and 5 bases from J, with 22 bases between. CDR1 is SNHLY, CDR2 FYNNEI, per germline. In DNA, the CDR3 is TGTGCCAGCAGCCCGAATTGGGGGGACCAGTGGACCGGGGAGCTGTTTTTT. Translating it yields CASSPNWGDQWTGELFF.

This clonotype was recorded a few times. The rearrangement joins TRBV9 to TRBJ1-1, with no clear D. Germline CDR1 SGDLS, CDR2 YYNGEE. CDR3 size: 16 residues. Trimming shortened V by 4 bases and J by 0 bases, and 16 bases separated the two germline ends. CDR3 protein: CASSPRGGSLNTEAFF. CDR3 DNA sequence: TGTGCCAGCAGCCCACGAGGAGGCAGTTTGAACACTGAAGCTTTCTTT.